The source of this T cell receptor beta chain is a study of control samples from healthy donors and cancer patients. This CDR3 contains 14 residues. The germline gives CDR1 MNHEY, CDR2 SVGAGI. V was pared by 2 bases and J by 5 bases, with 10 bases between. Produced via immunoSEQ multiplex PCR; TCRdb's table is partial and in-frame only. The repertoire holds just under 75,000 clones, with about 88% as singletons. The source of this sequence is a woman between 50 and 59 years old in good health. The chain recombines TRBV6-5 with TRBJ1-5; a weak D match, TRBD1 (5 bases). Sequenced: blood. CDR3 sequence: CASSYAQGDQPQHF. In DNA form, the CDR3 reads TGTGCCAGCAGTTACGCGCAGGGCGATCAGCCCCAGCATTTT.